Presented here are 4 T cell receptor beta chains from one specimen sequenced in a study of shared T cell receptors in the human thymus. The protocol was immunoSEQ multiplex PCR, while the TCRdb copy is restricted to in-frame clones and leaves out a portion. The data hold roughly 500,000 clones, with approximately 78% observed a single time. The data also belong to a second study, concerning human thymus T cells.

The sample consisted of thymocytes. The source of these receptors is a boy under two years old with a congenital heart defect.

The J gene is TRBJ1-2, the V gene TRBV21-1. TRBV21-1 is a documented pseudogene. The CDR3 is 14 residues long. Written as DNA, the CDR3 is TGTGCCAGCACCAAGGGAGGGGGAAACTATGGCTACACCTTC. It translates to CASTKGGGNYGYTF.

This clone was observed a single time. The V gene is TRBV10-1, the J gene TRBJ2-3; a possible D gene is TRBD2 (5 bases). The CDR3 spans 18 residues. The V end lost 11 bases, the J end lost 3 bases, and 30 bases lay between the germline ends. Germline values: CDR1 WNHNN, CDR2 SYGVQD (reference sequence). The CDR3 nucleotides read TGCGCCCCCTCGCCCGCCGAAATCCGGGAAGAGGGAACAGATACGCAGTATTTT. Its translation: CAPSPAEIREEGTDTQYF.

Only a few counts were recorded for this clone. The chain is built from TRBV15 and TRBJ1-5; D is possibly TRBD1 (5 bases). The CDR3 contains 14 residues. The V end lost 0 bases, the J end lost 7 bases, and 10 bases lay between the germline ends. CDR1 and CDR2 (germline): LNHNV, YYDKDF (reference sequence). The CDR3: CATSRDRGSQPQHF. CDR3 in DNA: TGTGCCACCAGCAGAGATCGGGGGTCCCAGCCCCAGCATTTT.

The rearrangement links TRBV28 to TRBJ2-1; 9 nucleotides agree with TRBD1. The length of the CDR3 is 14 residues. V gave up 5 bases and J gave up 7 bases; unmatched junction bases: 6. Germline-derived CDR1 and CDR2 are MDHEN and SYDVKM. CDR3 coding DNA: TGTGCCAGCAGTCCCGGACAGGGGAGAAATGAGCAGTTCTTC. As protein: CASSPGQGRNEQFF.